This T cell receptor (beta chain) was observed in a study of blood T cell repertoires in COVID-19. Looking at the study overall: PBMCs, B-cell-depleted T cells, or T cells were the source of the cDNA or gDNA that made up the material.

The CDR3 has 15 amino acids. Losses at the gene ends were 5 bases for V and 5 bases for J; bases not matched to a gene: 9. Germline V gives CDR1 SEHNR, CDR2 FQNEAQ (reference sequence). Clones were read by immunoSEQ multiplex PCR, and TCRdb kept only the in-frame ones, dropping some. This table holds some 89,000 clones, 90% found once. The chain links TRBV7-9 to TRBJ1-2, with 9 bases aligning to TRBD1. The clonotype comes from a man aged 55 to 69 with acute or convalescent COVID-19. The specimen sequenced was peripheral blood. The CDR3 DNA is TGTGCCAGCAGCCCATGGGACAGGGATAGGTATGGCTACACCTTC. As protein: CASSPWDRDRYGYTF.